These 3 T cell receptor beta chains share one sample of origin, sequenced in a study of metastatic and nonmetastatic thyroid tumors. Patients had received no treatment of any kind before thyroid surgery. TCRdb reassembled clones from the PCR reads with MiXCR. The top ten hold about 30% of the sample, which has approximately 13,000 clones, 9% to 13% seen once. Sequencing used blood. These receptors were taken from a female donor with papillary thyroid cancer or a benign thyroid nodule (not recorded which). Some clones in this sample may be carry-over from other donors' samples.

This clone has at least ten counts. The chain employs TRBV25-1 and TRBJ2-5, with D possibly matching TRBD2 (6 bases). CDR1 and CDR2 from the germline V gene are MGHDK and SYGVNS. The CDR3 is made up of 15 amino acids. V lost 2 bases to trimming and J lost 5 bases, with 15 bases between them. CDR3 DNA sequence: TGTGCCAGCAGTGAAGTTTGGGGGGTCGTGGAGACCCAGTACTTC. Translating gives CASSEVWGVVETQYF. Full variable domain (remainder filled in from reference TRBV25-1 and TRBJ2-5): EADIYQTPRYLVIGTGKKITLECSQTMGHDKMYWYQQDPGMELHLIHYSYGVNSTEKGDLSSESTVSRIRTEHFPLTLESARPSHTSQYLCASSEVWGVVETQYFGPGTRLLVL.

At least ten counts were recorded for this clone. The rearrangement joins TRBV5-1 to TRBJ1-3; D perhaps matches TRBD1 (5 bases). Germline CDR1 reads SGHRS; CDR2 reads YFSETQ. Between the trimmed V and J ends, which lost 2 bases and 7 bases, there was a span of 19 bases. This CDR3 spans 16 amino acids. CDR3 bases: TGCGCCAGCAGCTTTGGGGACCTATCCCGAGGTAACACCATATATTTT. It is translated as CASSFGDLSRGNTIYF.

Many counts were recorded for this clone. The gene calls are TRBV24-1 and TRBJ2-5; 7 bases agree with TRBD2. Germline V gene sequence: CDR1 KGHDR, CDR2 SFDVKD. The CDR3 is 17 residues long. J gave up 5 bases and V 1 base, and 12 bases lay outside the gene matches. CDR3 in DNA: TGTGCCACCAGTGATTTCGCCGGAGCGGGAACGGGGGAGACCCAGTACTTC. It is translated as CATSDFAGAGTGETQYF.